These 30 T cell receptor beta chains were sequenced from one sample in a study of T-cell reconstitution after alpha-beta-depleted transplantation in children. Unique molecular identifiers were incorporated when the TCRbeta library was constructed. TCRdb passed the PCR reads through MiXCR, listing each CDR3 protein once. The data show a few hundred thousand distinct CDR3 sequences, over 9% seen once. This material consisted of PBMCs from the stem cell graft donor, taken from the stem cell graft. These receptors were taken from a human donor who donated a stem cell graft to a child with acute lymphoblastic leukemia.

This clonotype has only a few counts. The V gene is TRBV12-3 or TRBV12-4, the J gene TRBJ2-1, with 13 nucleotides matching TRBD2. J gave up 9 bases and V 4 bases, and 6 bases lay outside the gene matches. The CDR3 has 15 residues. Here the CDR3 reads CASSSRTSGSIEQFF. The CDR3 coding sequence is TGTGCCAGCAGTTCCCGGACTAGCGGGAGTATTGAGCAGTTCTTC.

This clonotype showed up just a few times. This chain joins TRBV4-1 and TRBJ1-4; maybe TRBD1 (5 bases). Trimming left V 7 bases short and J 8 bases short, with 11 bases between. The CDR3 covers 12 residues. Germline values: CDR1 MGHRA, CDR2 YSYEKL. The CDR3 nucleotides are TGCGCCAGCACTCTCGGGGGAGAAAAACTGTTTTTT. Its translation is CASTLGGEKLFF.

This clonotype has more than one count but fewer than ten. At one end, the junction sequence differs from germline, possibly due to a read error. The gene calls are TRBV4-3 and TRBJ1-1; maybe TRBD1 (5 bases). CDR3 length: 15 amino acids. Per the germline V gene, CDR1 is LGHNA and CDR2 is YSLEER. CDR3 sequence reads: CASSQVRVPNSEAFF. Here the CDR3 DNA reads TGCGCCAGCAGCCAAGTCAGGGTGCCGAACTCTGAAGCTTTCTTT.

The CDR3 nucleotides are TGTGCCAGCTCCAGGGACGTCGAAGGAGGCTACACCTTC. This gives the protein CASSRDVEGGYTF. This chain joins TRBV18 and TRBJ1-2; maybe TRBD1 (5 bases). Per the germline V gene, CDR1 is KGHSH and CDR2 is LQKENI. The germline V and J ends were trimmed by 6 bases and 8 bases, with 16 bases remaining between them. This CDR3 spans 13 amino acids.

The rearrangement links TRBV4-2 to TRBJ2-7; possibly TRBD1 for D (6 bases). V was clipped by 4 bases and J by 0 bases, with 19 bases between them. The germline V gene has CDR1 LGHNA and CDR2 YNFKEQ. CDR3 length: 17 amino acids. Written as DNA, the CDR3 is TGTGCCAGCAGCCCCACGATGACAGGATCGAGCTCCTACGAGCAGTACTTC. Amino acids: CASSPTMTGSSSYEQYF.

The chain joins TRBV27 to TRBJ1-5; TRBD1 matches 11 bases. The germline V gene encodes CDR1 MNHEY and CDR2 SMNVEV (reference sequence). The CDR3 covers 14 residues. V lost 5 bases and J lost 7; bases outside the gene matches: 4. CDR3 in amino acids: CASSRTGGQQPQHF. CDR3 nucleotides: TGTGCCAGCAGTCGGACAGGGGGCCAACAGCCCCAGCATTTT.

This rearrangement joins TRBV6-2 or TRBV6-3 to TRBJ2-3; 9 bases match TRBD2. The CDR3 is 14 residues long. V lost 6 bases to trimming and J lost 5 bases; unmatched junction nucleotides: 6. Germline CDR1 is MNHEY and CDR2 is SVGEGT. In DNA, the CDR3 is TGTGCCAGCAGCTGTAGCGGGAGACGAGATACGCAGTATTTT. Protein product: CASSCSGRRDTQYF.

The chain couples TRBV15 to TRBJ1-6; D unclear. Germline V lookup: CDR1 LNHNV, CDR2 YYDKDF (reference sequence). Trimming removed 4 bases at V and 13 bases at J, with 17 bases between. CDR3 length: 14 residues. The CDR3 region has the DNA TGTGCCACCAGCACGGCCGTCGGGGTATTTCCCCTCCACTTT. Amino acid sequence: CATSTAVGVFPLHF.

The chain employs TRBV7-9 and TRBJ1-1; 10 bases agree with TRBD1. Germline CDR1 SEHNR, CDR2 FQNEAQ (reference sequence). The V gene end was trimmed by 6 bases and the J gene end by 0 bases; junction bases not matched to a gene: 10. There are 17 residues in the CDR3. The CDR3 loop reads CASRRPPGQGLNTEAFF. The DNA of the CDR3 is TGTGCCAGCAGACGACCCCCGGGACAGGGGTTGAACACTGAAGCTTTCTTT.

The chain couples TRBV5-1 to TRBJ2-1; 9 positions match TRBD2. CDR1 and CDR2 (germline): SGHRS, YFSETQ. J gave up 4 bases and V 5 bases, and 7 bases lay outside the gene matches. The length of the CDR3 is 15 residues. DNA of the CDR3: TGCGCCAGCAGGCCGACTAGCGGTTATTACAATGAGCAGTTCTTC. It codes for CASRPTSGYYNEQFF.

This clonotype was found a few times. The chain recombines TRBV28 with TRBJ2-1, with unresolved D. The CDR3 length is 13 residues. The ends were cut back, 7 bases at V and 10 bases at J, with 17 bases in the middle. The germline V gene encodes CDR1 MDHEN and CDR2 SYDVKM. This CDR3 reads CASKSELVGEQFF. The CDR3 DNA is TGTGCCAGCAAGTCCGAATTAGTAGGCGAGCAGTTCTTC.

In this sample, this clonotype turned up a few times. The genes are TRBV24-1 and TRBJ2-1; no clear D. Trimming removed 6 bases at V and 0 bases at J, with 14 bases between. Looked up from germline, CDR1 is KGHDR and CDR2 is SFDVKD. The CDR3 runs 16 residues. DNA of the CDR3: TGTGCCACCAGTCGTTCGGGTCCTAGCTCCTACAATGAGCAGTTCTTC. The encoded protein is CATSRSGPSSYNEQFF.

This clonotype was observed many times. V and J are TRBV3-1 and TRBJ1-1; 7 bases fit TRBD1. CDR3 length equals 14 residues. Germline CDR1 LGHDT, CDR2 YNNKEL (reference sequence). J gave up 3 bases and V 1 base, and 2 bases lay outside the gene matches. The CDR3 DNA sequence: TGTGCCAGCAGCCAAGGAAGGGGGCACACTGAAGCTTTCTTT. This sequence encodes CASSQGRGHTEAFF.

This clonotype was seen more than once but under ten times. V and J are TRBV19 and TRBJ2-7, with 8 positions matching TRBD1. V lost 3 bases, J lost 4 bases, and 5 bases stayed unmatched. The CDR3 extends over 14 amino acids. Germline V lookup: CDR1 LNHDA, CDR2 SQIVND (reference sequence). CDR3 sequence reads: CASSIQGAFYEQYF. CDR3 DNA sequence: TGTGCCAGTAGTATCCAGGGGGCGTTTTACGAGCAGTACTTC. Full variable domain (remainder filled in from reference TRBV19 and TRBJ2-7): DGGITQSPKYLFRKEGQNVTLSCEQNLNHDAMYWYRQDPGQGLRLIYYSQIVNDFQKGDIAEGYSVSREKKESFPLTVTSAQKNPTAFYLCASSIQGAFYEQYFGPGTRLTVT.

This clonotype was seen only a few times. This chain uses TRBV12-3 or TRBV12-4 with TRBJ2-5, with D perhaps matching TRBD2 (7 bases). The CDR3 is 16 amino acids. V lost 7 bases and J lost 3, with 21 bases in between. CDR3 region: CASTPSRGGMKETQYF. The CDR3 DNA is TGTGCCAGCACTCCCTCTAGGGGGGGTATGAAAGAGACCCAGTACTTC.

This clonotype was counted only a few times. This chain uses TRBV20-1 with TRBJ1-5; D possibly corresponds to TRBD1 (6 bases). This CDR3 has 13 residues. Per the germline V gene, CDR1 is DFQATT and CDR2 is SNEGSKA (reference sequence). The CDR3 coding sequence is TGCAGCCAGGGGAGGGGCGGCAATCAGCCCCAGCATTTT. It translates to CSQGRGGNQPQHF.

This clonotype was seen many times. This chain links TRBV7-2 with TRBJ2-4; a possible D gene is TRBD2 (5 bases). The V and J ends lost 0 bases and 8 bases respectively, with 5 bases between them. This CDR3 is built from 12 residues. Germline CDR1 reads SGHTA; CDR2 reads FQGNSA. CDR3 region: CASSLAADIQYF. Here the CDR3 DNA reads TGTGCCAGCAGCTTAGCAGCGGACATTCAGTACTTC.

The V call is TRBV28, the J call TRBJ2-7; the match to TRBD2 covers 7 bases. The germline CDR1 and CDR2 sequences are MDHEN and SYDVKM. Trimming at V came to 6 bases and at J to 5 bases, leaving 10 bases not matched to a gene. This CDR3 is 14 amino acids long. As DNA, the CDR3 is TGTGCCAGCAGACCTACCGGGGGGACCGACGAGCAGTACTTC. Its protein is CASRPTGGTDEQYF.

The table lists this clonotype with a few counts. The chain combines TRBV5-5 with TRBJ1-6; possibly TRBD1 for D (6 bases). Trimming removed 0 bases at V and 7 bases at J, with 14 bases between. This CDR3 comprises 16 residues. Germline V gene lookup returns CDR1 SGHKS and CDR2 YYEKEE (reference sequence). The CDR3 sequence: CASSLVGGAGNSPLHF. The CDR3 DNA reads TGTGCCAGCAGCTTGGTTGGGGGCGCGGGGAATTCACCCCTCCACTTT.

This clonotype showed up many times. The chain has TRBV4-2 and TRBJ2-1, with D perhaps matching TRBD1 or TRBD2 (5 bases each). The CDR3 contains 15 residues. V was cut by 2 bases and J by 6 bases, with 14 bases left in between. CDR1 is LGHNA, CDR2 YNFKEQ, per germline. The CDR3 loop reads CASSQPGSRANEQFF. DNA of the CDR3: TGTGCCAGCAGCCAACCGGGGAGCAGGGCCAATGAGCAGTTCTTC.

This clonotype has a handful of counts. The chain combines TRBV9 with TRBJ2-1; 12 bases fit TRBD1. The CDR3 has 15 residues. V gave up 7 bases and J gave up 9 bases; unmatched junction bases: 11. Germline V gene lookup returns CDR1 SGDLS and CDR2 YYNGEE. CDR3 sequence: CASGRGGQGASEQFF. The CDR3 coding sequence is TGTGCCAGCGGCCGGGGGGGACAGGGGGCAAGTGAGCAGTTCTTC. Combining the CDR3 with reference TRBV9 and TRBJ2-1 gives the whole variable domain DSGVTQTPKHLITATGQRVTLRCSPRSGDLSVYWYQQSLDQGLQFLIQYYNGEERAKGNILERFSAQQFPDLHSELNLSSLELGDSALYFCASGRGGQGASEQFFGPGTRLTVL.

This sequence joins TRBV20-1 and TRBJ2-3, with 7 bases lining up with TRBD2. Germline-derived CDR1 and CDR2 are DFQATT and SNEGSKA (reference sequence). This CDR3 contains 17 residues. The CDR3 loop is CCVLVSGEWGYTDTQYF. The CDR3 DNA follows: TGCTGTGTACTTGTGAGCGGGGAGTGGGGTTACACAGATACGCAGTATTTT.

V gene TRBV4-3 combines with J gene TRBJ2-3; D is unclear. In germline, CDR1 is LGHNA, CDR2 YSLEER. Trimming shortened V by 4 bases and J by 6 bases, and 14 bases separated the two germline ends. The CDR3 extends over 14 amino acids. CDR3 DNA: TGCGCCAGCAGCCGCCGGGCCCCTCGGGATACGCAGTATTTT. It translates to CASSRRAPRDTQYF.

The CDR3 reads CASSRWWGAYEQYF. Here the CDR3 DNA reads TGTGCCAGCAGCCGGTGGTGGGGGGCCTACGAGCAGTACTTC. The rearrangement uses TRBV7-9 and TRBJ2-7; tentatively, D is TRBD2 (6 bases). The germline V gene encodes CDR1 SEHNR and CDR2 FQNEAQ (reference sequence). This CDR3 has 14 amino acids. Trimming cost V 5 bases and J 2 bases, with 13 bases left between them. The full variable domain, with the rest looked up from reference TRBV7-9 and TRBJ2-7, is DTGVSQNPRHKITKRGQNVTFRCDPISEHNRLYWYRQTLGQGPEFLTYFQNEAQLEKSRLLSDRFSAERPKGSFSTLEIQRTEQGDSAMYLCASSRWWGAYEQYFGPGTRLTVT.

V is TRBV4-2 and J is TRBJ2-7; 7 nucleotides line up with TRBD1. The V segment lost 10 bases and the J segment 1 base; nucleotides outside the gene matches: 7. Germline-derived CDR1 and CDR2 are LGHNA and YNFKEQ. CDR3 length: 13 residues. Here the CDR3 reads CATIGDSSYEQYF. CDR3 bases: TGTGCCACCATAGGGGACAGTTCCTACGAGCAGTACTTC.

The chain links TRBV10-3 to TRBJ2-5; weak D call: TRBD1 (6 bases). The CDR3 has 13 residues. Trimming removed 2 bases from V and 6 bases from J, with 10 bases in between. Germline V lookup: CDR1 ENHRY, CDR2 SYGVKD. The CDR3 DNA sequence: TGTGCCATCAGTGAGGGGGGCAGGAAGACCCAGTACTTC. It specifies CAISEGGRKTQYF.

This clonotype has only a few counts. This chain links TRBV6-2 or TRBV6-3 with TRBJ1-3; tentative D call: TRBD1 (5 bases). Trimming shortened V by 8 bases and J by 0 bases, and 11 bases separated the two germline ends. Germline values: CDR1 MNHEY, CDR2 SVGEGT. The CDR3 is made up of 14 amino acids. CDR3: CASGPGFSGNTIYF. DNA for the CDR3: TGTGCCAGCGGACCAGGGTTCTCTGGAAACACCATATATTTT.

This clonotype has just a few counts. This rearrangement joins TRBV4-2 to TRBJ1-4; D unclear. V shed 4 bases and J shed 7 bases, with 19 bases lying between them. This CDR3 has 16 residues. CDR1 and CDR2 from the germline V gene are LGHNA and YNFKEQ. The CDR3 sequence: CASSPNTAVYPEKLFF. CDR3 nucleotides: TGTGCCAGCAGCCCGAACACAGCAGTCTATCCTGAAAAACTGTTTTTT.

The chain carries TRBV4-2 and TRBJ2-1; D gene uncertain. V dropped 1 base and J dropped 8 bases, with 9 bases sitting between them. CDR3 length: 13 amino acids. CDR1 and CDR2 from the germline V gene are LGHNA and YNFKEQ. In DNA, the CDR3 is TGTGCCAGCAGCCAAGGGGTGAAGCATGAGCAGTTCTTC. Amino acids: CASSQGVKHEQFF.

There are many counts of this clonotype. The chain couples TRBV9 to TRBJ2-6, with no clear D. V was pared by 3 bases and J by 1 base, with 8 bases between. The CDR3 is 15 amino acids. In germline, CDR1 is SGDLS, CDR2 YYNGEE. In DNA form, the CDR3 reads TGTGCCAGCAGCGCGACCATGTCTGGGGCCAACGTCCTGACTTTC. Its protein product is CASSATMSGANVLTF.